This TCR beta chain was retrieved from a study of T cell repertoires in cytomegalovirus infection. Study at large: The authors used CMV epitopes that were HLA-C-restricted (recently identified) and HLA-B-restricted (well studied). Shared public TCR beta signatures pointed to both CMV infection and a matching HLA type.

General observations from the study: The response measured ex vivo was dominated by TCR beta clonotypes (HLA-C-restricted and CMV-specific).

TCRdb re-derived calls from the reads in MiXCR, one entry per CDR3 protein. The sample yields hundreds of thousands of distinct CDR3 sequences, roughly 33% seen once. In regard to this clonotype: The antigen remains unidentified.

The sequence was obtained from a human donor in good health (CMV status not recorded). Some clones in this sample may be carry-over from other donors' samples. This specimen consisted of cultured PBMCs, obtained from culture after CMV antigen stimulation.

The CDR3 sequence is CASSITPSGNEQFF. The CDR3 DNA follows: TGTGCCAGTAGTATAACCCCTAGCGGGAATGAGCAGTTCTTC. V is TRBV19 and J is TRBJ2-1; the match to TRBD2 covers 8 bases. V shed 2 bases and J 7 bases; nucleotides not matched to a gene: 4. The CDR3 has 14 amino acids. CDR1 and CDR2 (germline): LNHDA, SQIVND (reference sequence).